The entry that follows covers one TCR beta chain sequence. These data come from a study of blood T cell repertoires in COVID-19. Clones were sequenced by immunoSEQ multiplex PCR, and TCRdb holds only the in-frame ones, with some missing. The data hold 230,000 or so clones, with approximately 80% observed a single time. The V and J ends lost 3 bases and 2 bases, in that order; junction bases with no gene match: 3. Germline V gene data show CDR1 as SGDLS and CDR2 as YYNGEE. CDR3 size: 14 residues. The receptor was isolated from a man between 40 and 49 years old who had recovered from COVID-19. The sample taken for sequencing was peripheral blood. The chain employs TRBV9 and TRBJ1-2; 8 nucleotides line up with TRBD1. CDR3 amino acids: CASSGGTGNYGYTF. The CDR3 nucleotides read TGTGCCAGCAGCGGCGGGACAGGAAACTATGGCTACACCTTC.